Listed below are T cell receptor beta chains from one sample, sequenced in a study of blood T cell repertoires in COVID-19. The method was immunoSEQ multiplex PCR; TCRdb's version includes in-frame clones alone and lacks a portion of them. The sample has around 190,000 clones, around 83% seen once. Sequencing was carried out using peripheral blood. The receptor source for this set is a human donor in a cohort sampled during active COVID-19. CDR3s include the opening cysteine and the closing phenylalanine or tryptophan. Each record gives: V gene, J gene, D gene, clone size, CDR3 length, CDR3 protein, CDR3 DNA. D genes are given only for firm matches. Not all rows give a size; the values are once, few, many and, for expanded clones, a class.

>TRBV7-8|TRBJ2-2|TRBD1|-|17
CASSLARDRANTGELFF
TGTGCCAGCAGCTTAGCCCGGGACAGGGCCAATACCGGGGAGCTGTTTTTT
>TRBV3-1/TRBV3-2|TRBJ1-6|TRBD1|-|13
CASRQGGHSPLHF
TGTGCCAGCAGACAGGGGGGTCATTCACCCCTCCACTTT
>TRBV9|TRBJ2-1|-|-|15
CASTLGGGTYNEQFF
TGTGCCAGCACCCTAGGGGGGGGAACCTACAATGAGCAGTTCTTC
>TRBV28|TRBJ1-5|-|-|17
CASSGPGYWSRNQPQHF
TGTGCCAGCAGTGGGCCAGGGTATTGGAGCCGGAATCAGCCCCAGCATTTT
>TRBV18|TRBJ2-1|-|-|14
CASSPAGPSNEQFF
TGTGCCAGCTCACCAGCAGGCCCCTCCAATGAGCAGTTCTTC
>TRBV7-9|TRBJ1-6|-|-|14
CASSLPGQNSPLHF
TGTGCCAGCAGCTTGCCAGGACAGAATTCACCCCTCCACTTT
>TRBV25-1|TRBJ2-3|-|-|13
CASSEQGTDTQYF
TGTGCCAGCAGTGAACAGGGCACAGATACGCAGTATTTT
>TRBV30|TRBJ1-1|-|once|11
CASSMRTEAFF
TGTGCCTCCTCAATGAGGACTGAAGCTTTCTTT
>TRBV10-2|TRBJ2-6|TRBD1|-|20
CASSGEPDRGLTSGANVLTF
TGCGCCAGCAGTGGAGAACCGGACAGGGGGCTTACCTCTGGGGCCAACGTCCTGACTTTC
>TRBV5-1|TRBJ2-5|TRBD2|-|14
CASSGLAAQETQYF
TGCGCCAGCAGCGGACTAGCGGCGCAAGAGACCCAGTACTTC
>TRBV4-2|TRBJ1-4|TRBD1|-|16
CASSPDRGQTNEKLFF
TGTGCCAGCAGCCCTGATAGGGGGCAGACTAATGAAAAACTGTTTTTT
>TRBV4-1|TRBJ2-5|TRBD2|few|17
CASSQGYVSGRGGTQYF
TGCGCCAGCAGCCAGGGTTATGTTAGCGGGAGGGGGGGGACCCAGTACTTC
>TRBV28|TRBJ1-2|-|-|16
CASSLALRARSRGYTF
TGTGCCAGCAGTTTGGCCCTGCGAGCGCGATCTAGGGGCTACACCTTC
>TRBV7-8|TRBJ2-7|TRBD2|-|14
CASTPLGGNYEQYF
TGTGCCAGCACCCCCCTGGGGGGGAACTACGAGCAGTACTTC